The 27 T cell receptor beta chains below come from one sample, sequenced in a study of cytomegalovirus exposure and HLA in healthy donors. Primers: 60 Vbeta forward and 13 Jbeta reverse. Some clones are missing from TCRdb's copy, which holds only in-frame ones; the method was immunoSEQ multiplex PCR. The sample includes some 60,000 clones, around 81% seen only once; the top ten take 5.5% to 7%. Sequencing was carried out using PBMCs. All receptors come from a male donor in good health and CMV-seronegative.

The chain combines TRBV7-9 with TRBJ2-7; tentatively, D is TRBD2 (5 bases). The germline V and J ends were trimmed by 5 bases and 2 bases, with 13 bases remaining between them. The CDR3 has 14 residues. Germline V gene data show CDR1 as SEHNR and CDR2 as FQNEAQ (reference sequence). The CDR3 is CASSASGTTYEQYF. For the CDR3, the DNA is TGTGCCAGCAGCGCAAGCGGCACAACCTACGAGCAGTACTTC.

This clone turned up a few times. The chain has TRBV25-1 and TRBJ1-2; D call uncertain. The germline CDR1 and CDR2 sequences are MGHDK and SYGVNS. The CDR3 is 14 amino acids. V was clipped by 0 bases and J by 4 bases, with 9 bases between them. The CDR3 loop is CASSEYNPSYGYTF. CDR3 DNA: TGTGCCAGCAGTGAATATAACCCCAGCTATGGCTACACCTTC.

This rearrangement joins TRBV18 to TRBJ1-2; TRBD1 might be the D (5 bases). Germline CDR1 KGHSH, CDR2 LQKENI. V was clipped by 3 bases and J by 6 bases, with 17 bases between them. There are 15 residues in the CDR3. The CDR3 is CASSPSGKARDGYTF. The CDR3 DNA reads as TGTGCCAGCTCACCTTCAGGGAAGGCTCGAGATGGCTACACCTTC.

The J gene is TRBJ2-3, the V gene TRBV6-5; tentative D call: TRBD2 (6 bases). The CDR3 consists of 14 residues. V was trimmed by 6 bases and J by 3 bases, leaving 13 bases between them. Looked up from germline, CDR1 is MNHEY and CDR2 is SVGAGI. The CDR3 DNA sequence: TGTGCCAGCAGCCCAGGAGGGAAAACAGATACGCAGTATTTT. It encodes CASSPGGKTDTQYF.

This chain links TRBV7-8 with TRBJ2-1; 8 bases match TRBD1. CDR1 and CDR2 (germline): SGHVS, FQNEAQ. The junction had 7 bases not matched to a gene; V was cut back by 1 base and J by 8 bases. The CDR3 sequence is 15 residues long. CDR3 amino acids: CASSLGTGTIHEQFF. The CDR3 DNA reads as TGTGCCAGCAGCTTAGGGACAGGGACCATACATGAGCAGTTCTTC.

The chain links TRBV4-3 to TRBJ2-5; 11 nucleotides align to TRBD1. The J call may be mistaken, given a closer DNA end match to TRBJ2-7. Germline CDR1 and CDR2: LGHNA and YSLEER. The CDR3 covers 16 residues. The CDR3 spells CASSQDAGQGVYEQYF. The CDR3 region has the DNA TGCGCCAGCAGCCAAGATGCGGGACAGGGGGTCTACGAGCAGTACTTC.

The V gene is TRBV6-5, the J gene TRBJ1-2, with 7 bases that match TRBD1. The CDR3 length is 14 residues. The V and J ends lost 6 bases and 1 base, in that order; junction bases with no gene match: 5. Germline V gives CDR1 MNHEY, CDR2 SVGAGI. CDR3 nucleotide sequence: TGTGCCAGCAGACGCGACAGGGTTAACTATGGCTACACCTTC. Residues: CASRRDRVNYGYTF.

The chain joins TRBV9 to TRBJ2-5; D possibly corresponds to TRBD1 (5 bases). The assigned J gene may be wrong: the sequence end matches TRBJ2-7 better. The germline V gene has CDR1 SGDLS and CDR2 YYNGEE. This CDR3 has 13 residues. The CDR3 region has the DNA TGTGCCAGCTCAGGGCCCCTGGGCTACGAGCAGTACTTC. As protein: CASSGPLGYEQYF.

This chain joins TRBV5-8 and TRBJ1-5; the D gene is possibly TRBD1 (6 bases). CDR1 SGHTS and CDR2 YDEGEE come from the germline V gene. CDR3 length: 15 residues. V gave up 4 bases and J gave up 0 bases, with 11 bases separating them. The CDR3 region is CASSKTGHSNQPQHF. The CDR3 nucleotides are TGTGCCAGCAGCAAGACAGGCCATAGCAATCAGCCCCAGCATTTT.

A few counts support this clone. The CDR3 spells CASSLAGQTGGNEQYF. The DNA of the CDR3 is TGCGCCAGCAGCTTGGCCGGACAGACAGGGGGCAACGAGCAGTACTTC. J is TRBJ2-7 and V is TRBV5-1; 10 positions agree with TRBD1. The CDR3 runs 16 residues. V lost 0 bases, J lost 5 bases, and 8 bases stayed unmatched. The germline V gene encodes CDR1 SGHRS and CDR2 YFSETQ.

The chain joins TRBV5-6 to TRBJ1-2; D is perhaps TRBD1 (6 bases). V was pared by 0 bases and J by 8 bases, with 20 bases between. CDR3 length: 16 amino acids. CDR1 and CDR2 (germline): SGHDT, YYEEEE. In nucleotides, the CDR3 is TGTGCCAGCAGCTTGGCCGGGTCCCCGGGGGGCAGGGGCTACACCTTC. It yields the protein CASSLAGSPGGRGYTF.

The chain is built from TRBV18 and TRBJ2-3; 10 nucleotides line up with TRBD1. With V trimmed by 3 bases and J by 5 bases, 8 bases remained unmatched. CDR1 and CDR2 (germline): KGHSH, LQKENI. The CDR3 totals 16 residues. Written as DNA, the CDR3 is TGTGCCAGCTCACCCTCGGGACAGGGGATTTTAGATACGCAGTATTTT. Its translation: CASSPSGQGILDTQYF.

The chain joins TRBV28 to TRBJ2-1; 8 bases line up with TRBD2. CDR3 length: 18 residues. Germline CDR1 is MDHEN and CDR2 is SYDVKM. V shed 3 bases, J shed 5 bases, and the junction held 15 bases outside the gene matches. The CDR3 coding sequence is TGTGCCAGCAGTTTCCCCACCGGTCTGGCGGGGGGTCACAATGAGCAGTTCTTC. This translates into CASSFPTGLAGGHNEQFF.

The V and J genes are TRBV18 and TRBJ1-3, with D possibly matching TRBD1 (6 bases). V lost 2 bases and J lost 2, with 10 bases in between. This CDR3 comprises 15 residues. Germline V CDR1 and CDR2: KGHSH, LQKENI. CDR3 nucleotides: TGTGCCAGCTCACCAGCCGCAGGGGCTGGAAACACCATATATTTT. The encoded protein is CASSPAAGAGNTIYF.

The J gene is TRBJ1-4, the V gene TRBV6-1, with 9 nucleotides matching TRBD1. CDR3 length: 14 residues. CDR1 and CDR2 (germline): MNHNS, SASEGT. Trimming took 9 bases from V and 6 from J; bases not matched to a gene: 8. The CDR3 coding sequence is TGTGCCAGGGGGGGACAGGGCGCATATGAAAAACTGTTTTTT. Its translation: CARGGQGAYEKLFF.

This clone has just one count. This sequence joins TRBV15 and TRBJ1-1; TRBD1 matches at 7 bases. The CDR3 consists of 16 residues. Germline V gives CDR1 LNHNV, CDR2 YYDKDF (reference sequence). The V segment lost 1 base and the J segment 1 base; nucleotides outside the gene matches: 6. CDR3: CATSRGRSGGNTEAFF. The CDR3 bases are TGTGCCACCAGCAGAGGACGGTCAGGGGGGAACACTGAAGCTTTCTTT. The full variable domain, its missing parts supplied by reference TRBV15 and TRBJ1-1, is DAMVIQNPRYQVTQFGKPVTLSCSQTLNHNVMYWYQQKSSQAPKLLFHYYDKDFNNEADTPDNFQSRRPNTSFCFLDIRSPGLGDTAMYLCATSRGRSGGNTEAFFGQGTRLTVV.

V and J are TRBV19 and TRBJ2-3; D not certain. V was cut by 3 bases and J by 4 bases, with 5 bases left in between. CDR3 length: 12 amino acids. The germline CDR1 and CDR2 sequences are LNHDA and SQIVND (reference sequence). The chain's CDR3 is CASSMRADTQYF. The CDR3 DNA reads as TGTGCCAGTAGTATGAGAGCAGATACGCAGTATTTT.

In its sample, this clone was seen a few times. The chain recombines TRBV7-2 with TRBJ1-5; D may be TRBD1 (6 bases). The germline V gene encodes CDR1 SGHTA and CDR2 FQGNSA. The CDR3 extends over 13 amino acids. V was pared by 6 bases and J by 7 bases, with 13 bases between. CDR3 loop: CASRPPGDQPQHF. CDR3 DNA sequence: TGTGCCAGCAGACCCCCAGGGGACCAGCCCCAGCATTTT.

This clone was detected only once. The rearrangement links TRBV2 to TRBJ2-7; TRBD2 matches 7 bases. The V gene end was trimmed by 2 bases and the J gene end by 7 bases; junction bases not matched to a gene: 14. Germline-derived CDR1 and CDR2 are SNHLY and FYNNEI. The CDR3 totals 16 residues. The DNA for the CDR3 is TGTGCCAGCAGTGAACCGGGAGGTAGGGCGCTAGGAGAGCAGTACTTC. Residues: CASSEPGGRALGEQYF. The whole variable domain, remainder taken from reference TRBV2 and TRBJ2-7, is EPEVTQTPSHQVTQMGQEVILRCVPISNHLYFYWYRQILGQKVEFLVSFYNNEISEKSEIFDDQFSVERPDGSNFTLKIRSTKLEDSAMYFCASSEPGGRALGEQYFGPGTRLTVT.

The CDR3 DNA sequence: TGTGCCAGCAGCTCAGCCGAGTGGGCGTACAATGAGCAGTTCTTC. It is translated as CASSSAEWAYNEQFF. The chain combines TRBV11-2 with TRBJ2-1; D not resolved. CDR1 and CDR2 (germline): SGHAT, FQNNGV. V was clipped by 4 bases and J by 4 bases, with 14 bases between them. CDR3 length: 15 residues.

The rearrangement uses TRBV5-1 and TRBJ1-2, with D uncertain. The CDR3 is 12 amino acids. Germline loops: CDR1 SGHRS, CDR2 YFSETQ. The V gene lost 0 bases and the J gene lost 4 bases, with 4 bases spanning the gap. The CDR3 loop reads CASSLDSYGYTF. CDR3 coding DNA: TGCGCCAGCAGCTTGGACAGCTATGGCTACACCTTC. The entire variable domain, with the rest obtained from reference TRBV5-1 and TRBJ1-2, is as follows: KAGVTQTPRYLIKTRGQQVTLSCSPISGHRSVSWYQQTPGQGLQFLFEYFSETQRNKGNFPGRFSGRQFSNSRSEMNVSTLELGDSALYLCASSLDSYGYTFGSGTRLTVV.

The CDR3 protein is CASRQSGGSYNSPLHF. CDR3 DNA: TGTGCCAGCAGACAGTCGGGAGGCTCCTATAATTCACCCCTCCACTTT. V is TRBV25-1 and J is TRBJ1-6; D not resolved. The V end was cut by 6 bases, the J end by 0 bases, with 12 bases between. Germline V CDR1 and CDR2: MGHDK, SYGVNS. The CDR3 length is 16 residues.

The rearrangement links TRBV7-2 to TRBJ1-1; D call uncertain. The ends were cut back, 1 base at V and 7 bases at J, with 13 bases in the middle. Germline V CDR1 and CDR2: SGHTA, FQGNSA. This CDR3 spans 14 amino acids. CDR3 DNA: TGTGCCAGCAGCTTAGTCCCCCCGGAGGGTGAAGCTTTCTTT. Its protein is CASSLVPPEGEAFF.

This rearrangement joins TRBV5-8 to TRBJ2-1; 12 nucleotides align to TRBD2. With V trimmed by 5 bases and J by 2 bases, 2 bases remained unmatched. The germline V gene has CDR1 SGHTS and CDR2 YDEGEE. The CDR3 loop spans 15 amino acids. For the CDR3, the DNA is TGTGCCAGCAGGACTAGCGGGGGAACCTACAATGAGCAGTTCTTC. It encodes CASRTSGGTYNEQFF.

The J gene is TRBJ2-6, the V gene TRBV13; D may be TRBD2 (6 bases). From germline, CDR1 is PRHDT and CDR2 FYEKMQ (reference sequence). The CDR3 covers 19 residues. V was cut by 4 bases and J by 0 bases, with 19 bases left in between. CDR3 region: CASSSRGRDSLSGANVLTF. The CDR3 nucleotides read TGTGCCAGCAGCTCACGAGGCAGGGACTCCCTCTCTGGGGCCAACGTCCTGACTTTC.

This clone was counted a single time. The CDR3 coding sequence is TGCGCCAGCAGCCAAGATGGGGGACAGGGCTACGAGCAGTACTTC. Translating it yields CASSQDGGQGYEQYF. The chain has TRBV4-3 and TRBJ2-7; TRBD1 agrees at 9 bases. The CDR3 runs 15 residues. Germline V gene sequence: CDR1 LGHNA, CDR2 YSLEER. The V segment lost 0 bases and the J segment 3 bases; nucleotides outside the gene matches: 3.

CDR3 residues: CASSQDLMTEAFF. The CDR3 nucleotides read TGCGCCAGCAGCCAAGATCTAATGACTGAAGCTTTCTTT. The genes are TRBV4-3 and TRBJ1-1; D unresolved. V was cut by 0 bases and J by 5 bases, with 7 bases left in between. The CDR3 extends over 13 amino acids. Germline CDR1 reads LGHNA; CDR2 reads YSLEER.